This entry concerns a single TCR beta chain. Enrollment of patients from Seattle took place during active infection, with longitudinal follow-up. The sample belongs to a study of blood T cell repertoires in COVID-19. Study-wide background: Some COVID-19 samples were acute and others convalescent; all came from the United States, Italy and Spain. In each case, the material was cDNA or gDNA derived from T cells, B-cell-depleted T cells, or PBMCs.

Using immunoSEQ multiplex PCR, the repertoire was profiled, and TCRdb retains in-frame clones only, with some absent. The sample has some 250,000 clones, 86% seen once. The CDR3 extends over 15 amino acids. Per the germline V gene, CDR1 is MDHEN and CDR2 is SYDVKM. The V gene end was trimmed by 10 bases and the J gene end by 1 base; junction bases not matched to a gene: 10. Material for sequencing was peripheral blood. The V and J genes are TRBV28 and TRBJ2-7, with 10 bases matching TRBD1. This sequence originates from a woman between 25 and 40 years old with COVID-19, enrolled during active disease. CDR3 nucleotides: TGTGCCACCAATCTCTTGGACAGGGGGTCCTACGAGCAGTACTTC. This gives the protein CATNLLDRGSYEQYF.